This T cell receptor beta chain appears in the sequencing data of a study of T-cell memory formation after mild COVID-19. Regarding the study as a whole: Clones contracting over day 15 to 85 were CD4/CD8 balanced, with later expanders leaning CD4+. Memory from before infection featured some responding clones, which suggests cross-reactive memory joined. Clones which contracted sat mainly in CM and EM if CD4+, and in EMRA if CD8+.

Researchers used 5'RACE with constant-segment primers to make TCR alpha and TCR beta cDNA libraries that carry sample barcodes and UMIs. TCRdb reanalysed the 5' RACE reads using MiXCR and keeps one entry per CDR3 protein. Of 400,000 or so distinct CDR3 sequences in the sample, over 20% are singletons; the top ten hold about 12%. Concerning this clonotype: No antigen is known for it.

CDR1 is SGHTA, CDR2 FQGNSA, per germline. V was clipped by 1 base and J by 4 bases, with 10 bases between them. The CDR3 consists of 14 residues. The chain links TRBV7-2 to TRBJ2-5, with a tentative D call TRBD1 (5 bases). The receptor's source is an adult woman who had mild COVID-19 (a few samples of this study predate the infection). Cell type and time point are not known. The sequenced sample consisted of PBMCs or a T cell subset sorted from them (not recorded which). The CDR3 spells CASSLVLRGETQYF. The CDR3 nucleotides read TGTGCCAGCAGCTTAGTATTAAGGGGAGAGACCCAGTACTTC.